This is a list of T cell receptor beta chains from one sample in a study of blood T cell repertoires in COVID-19. Generated by immunoSEQ multiplex PCR, the TCRdb table keeps only in-frame clones and is missing some. This table has about 170,000 clones, about 80% appearing once. Specimen: peripheral blood. These receptors were obtained from a woman aged 80 or older with acute or convalescent COVID-19. CDR3s include the opening cysteine and the closing phenylalanine or tryptophan. Each record gives: D gene, V gene, CDR3 protein. D genes are given only for firm matches.

d_gene: .; v_gene: TRBV6-1; CDR3aa: CASTQGLSNQPQHF
d_gene: .; v_gene: TRBV14; CDR3aa: CASSQVSRRRNTEAFF
d_gene: .; v_gene: TRBV19; CDR3aa: CAGGTYNEQFF
d_gene: .; v_gene: TRBV6-5; CDR3aa: CASSSAGEGGQPQHF
d_gene: .; v_gene: TRBV21-1; CDR3aa: CASSKGRGHHYEQYF
d_gene: .; v_gene: TRBV4-2; CDR3aa: CASSQEDSRGNTIYF
d_gene: TRBD1; v_gene: TRBV7-2; CDR3aa: CASRPGGHYGYTF
d_gene: .; v_gene: TRBV6-5; CDR3aa: CASSNPGTYEQYF
d_gene: .; v_gene: TRBV23-1; CDR3aa: CASGGSGGGEQYF
d_gene: TRBD2; v_gene: TRBV3-1/TRBV3-2; CDR3aa: CASSRAGDTGELFF
d_gene: .; v_gene: TRBV19; CDR3aa: CASSIVTGAEDTQYF
d_gene: TRBD2; v_gene: TRBV6-2/TRBV6-3; CDR3aa: CASSSGLGVDTQYF
d_gene: TRBD1; v_gene: TRBV19; CDR3aa: CASSSDRETDTQYF
d_gene: .; v_gene: TRBV19; CDR3aa: CASSARAADNTEAFF
d_gene: .; v_gene: TRBV3-1/TRBV3-2; CDR3aa: CASSRTPGHPGNIQYF
d_gene: .; v_gene: TRBV28; CDR3aa: CASIRRLSSYEQYF
d_gene: .; v_gene: TRBV2; CDR3aa: CASNKMVAAGQETQYF
d_gene: TRBD2; v_gene: TRBV5-5; CDR3aa: CASSGTSGALQTQYF
d_gene: .; v_gene: TRBV3-1/TRBV3-2; CDR3aa: CASSQGAAANSYEQYF
d_gene: .; v_gene: TRBV18; CDR3aa: CASSPVSYNEQFF
d_gene: TRBD2; v_gene: TRBV11-2; CDR3aa: CASRPSGGQETQYF